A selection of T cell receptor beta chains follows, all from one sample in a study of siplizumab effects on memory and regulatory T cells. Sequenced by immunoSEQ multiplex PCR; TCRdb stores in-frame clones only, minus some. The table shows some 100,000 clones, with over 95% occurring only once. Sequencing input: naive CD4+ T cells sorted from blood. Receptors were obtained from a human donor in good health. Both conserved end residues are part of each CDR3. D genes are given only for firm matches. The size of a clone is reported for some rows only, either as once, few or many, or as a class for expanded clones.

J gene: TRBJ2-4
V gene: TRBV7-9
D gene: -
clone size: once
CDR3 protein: CASSLVEGAKNIQYF
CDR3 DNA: TGTGCCAGCAGCTTAGTGGAGGGGGCCAAAAACATTCAGTACTTC

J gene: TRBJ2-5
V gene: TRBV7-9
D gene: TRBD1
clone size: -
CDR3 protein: CASSLGRDSETQYF
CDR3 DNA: TGTGCCAGCAGCTTGGGCCGGGACAGTGAGACCCAGTACTTC

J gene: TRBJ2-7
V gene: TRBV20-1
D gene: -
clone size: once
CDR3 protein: CSASTTDEQYF
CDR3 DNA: TGCAGTGCTAGCACAACTGATGAGCAGTACTTC

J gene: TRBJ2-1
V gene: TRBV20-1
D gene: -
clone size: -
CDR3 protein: CSAGANEQFF
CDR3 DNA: TGCAGTGCCGGTGCCAATGAGCAGTTCTTC

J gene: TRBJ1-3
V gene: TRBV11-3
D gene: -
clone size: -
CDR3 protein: CASSETGNTIYF
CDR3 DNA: TGTGCCAGCAGCGAAACTGGAAACACCATATATTTT

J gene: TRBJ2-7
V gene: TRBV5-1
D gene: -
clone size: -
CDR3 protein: CASSLDLDDGQYF
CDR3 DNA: TGCGCCAGCAGCTTGGATCTGGACGACGGGCAGTACTTC

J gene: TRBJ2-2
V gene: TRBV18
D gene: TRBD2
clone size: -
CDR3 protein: CASSPASGSNTGELFF
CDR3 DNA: TGTGCCAGCTCACCGGCTAGCGGGAGTAACACCGGGGAGCTGTTTTTT

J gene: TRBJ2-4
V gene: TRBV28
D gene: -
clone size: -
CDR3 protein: CASTLQIGGEKNIQYF
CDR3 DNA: TGTGCCAGCACTTTACAGATAGGTGGGGAGAAAAACATTCAGTACTTC

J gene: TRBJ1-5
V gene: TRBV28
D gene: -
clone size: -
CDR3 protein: CASSRPGMGRNQPQHF
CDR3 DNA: TGTGCCAGCAGTCGGCCAGGAATGGGACGCAATCAGCCCCAGCATTTT

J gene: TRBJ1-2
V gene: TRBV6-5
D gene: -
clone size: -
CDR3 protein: CASSSTGSSYGYTF
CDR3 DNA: TGTGCCAGCAGTTCCACAGGATCTAGCTATGGCTACACCTTC

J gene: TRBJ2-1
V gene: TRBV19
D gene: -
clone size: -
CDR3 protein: CASRGSSYNEQFF
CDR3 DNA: TGTGCCAGTAGGGGGAGCTCCTACAATGAGCAGTTCTTC

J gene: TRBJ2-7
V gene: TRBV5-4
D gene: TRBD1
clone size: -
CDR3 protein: CASSFLGQGKYEQYF
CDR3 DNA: TGTGCCAGCAGCTTTTTAGGACAGGGAAAATACGAGCAGTACTTC

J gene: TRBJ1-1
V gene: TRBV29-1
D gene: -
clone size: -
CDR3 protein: CSVEAPWRGAFF
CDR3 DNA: TGCAGCGTTGAAGCCCCCTGGAGAGGAGCTTTCTTT

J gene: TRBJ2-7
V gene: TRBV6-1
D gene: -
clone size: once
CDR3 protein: CASSVLQGLSYEQYF
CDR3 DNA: TGTGCCAGCAGTGTACTACAGGGCCTTTCCTACGAGCAGTACTTC